These 9 T cell receptor beta chains were sequenced from one sample in a study of blood T cell repertoires in COVID-19. TCRdb keeps only in-frame clones here, not all; method: immunoSEQ multiplex PCR. The repertoire holds 200,000 to 250,000 clones, with more than 80% as singletons. Material: peripheral blood. These receptors were taken from a woman aged 25-40 years with COVID-19, enrolled during active disease.

The chain combines TRBV28 with TRBJ2-3; 9 bases line up with TRBD1. V shed 5 bases and J 2 bases; nucleotides not matched to a gene: 8. The CDR3 consists of 16 residues. Germline CDR1 MDHEN, CDR2 SYDVKM. CDR3 nucleotides: TGTGCCAGCAGTCCCTCTCGGGACAGGGTCACAGATACGCAGTATTTT. The encoded protein is CASSPSRDRVTDTQYF.

The chain links TRBV7-3 to TRBJ2-3; the match to TRBD2 covers 8 bases. V lost 5 bases and J lost 1; bases outside the gene matches: 8. Germline CDR1 reads SGHTA; CDR2 reads FQGTGA. The CDR3 spans 16 residues. CDR3 sequence (DNA): TGTGCCAGCAGCCGGGGGGGCTCCGCTGGCACAGATACGCAGTATTTT. Residues: CASSRGGSAGTDTQYF. Complete variable domain (other parts from reference TRBV7-3 and TRBJ2-3): GAGVSQTPSNKVTEKGKYVELRCDPISGHTALYWYRQSLGQGPEFLIYFQGTGAADDSGLPNDRFFAVRPEGSVSTLKIQRTERGDSAVYLCASSRGGSAGTDTQYFGPGTRLTVL.

The DNA for the CDR3 is TGTGCCAGCAGCTTTGGGACTAGCGATTCCGGGGAGCTGTTTTTT. Translated, it gives CASSFGTSDSGELFF. J is TRBJ2-2 and V is TRBV5-4, with 10 nucleotides matching TRBD2. Germline values: CDR1 SGHNT, CDR2 YYREEE (reference sequence). The CDR3 is 15 amino acids. V was clipped by 2 bases and J by 6 bases; unmatched bases: 4.

The chain carries TRBV5-4 and TRBJ2-7; 15 nucleotides align to TRBD2. The J segment lost 8 bases and the V segment lost 4 bases, leaving 7 bases of the junction unmatched. The CDR3 runs 15 residues. The germline V gene encodes CDR1 SGHNT and CDR2 YYREEE (reference sequence). CDR3 sequence (DNA): TGTGCCAGCAGCGGACTAGCGGGGGGGAATTTAAAGCAGTACTTC. Its translation is CASSGLAGGNLKQYF.

V usage is TRBV29-1 and J usage is TRBJ1-4, with 10 bases that match TRBD1. Germline V lookup: CDR1 SQVTM, CDR2 ANQGSEA. V shed 1 base, J shed 8 bases, and the junction held 4 bases outside the gene matches. The CDR3 extends over 14 amino acids. Here the CDR3 reads CSVEGTGGDEKLFF. DNA for the CDR3: TGCAGCGTTGAAGGGACAGGGGGGGACGAAAAACTGTTTTTT.

The chain combines TRBV27 with TRBJ2-7; D may be TRBD1 (6 bases). The germline V gene has CDR1 MNHEY and CDR2 SMNVEV (reference sequence). The CDR3 is 14 amino acids. With 4 bases removed from V and 6 bases from J, the gap between germline ends came to 16 bases. In nucleotides, the CDR3 is TGTGCCAGCAGTTATGCCAGGGGTATAGGCGAGCAGTACTTC. Protein product: CASSYARGIGEQYF.

This clone was seen a single time. V gene TRBV2 combines with J gene TRBJ2-7; a possible D gene is TRBD1 (5 bases). The germline V and J ends were trimmed by 8 bases and 3 bases, with 14 bases remaining between them. CDR3 length: 13 residues. Germline loops: CDR1 SNHLY, CDR2 FYNNEI. The CDR3, as DNA: TGTGCCAGCCAACAGACAGTACTCTACGAGCAGTACTTC. Encoded protein: CASQQTVLYEQYF. Supplemented by reference TRBV2 and TRBJ2-7, the full variable domain reads EPEVTQTPSHQVTQMGQEVILRCVPISNHLYFYWYRQILGQKVEFLVSFYNNEISEKSEIFDDQFSVERPDGSNFTLKIRSTKLEDSAMYFCASQQTVLYEQYFGPGTRLTVT.

J is TRBJ2-7 and V is TRBV21-1; TRBD2 is the table's D call and was not checked against the DNA. TRBV21-1 is shown as a pseudogene. The CDR3 consists of 16 residues. The CDR3 protein is CASSPLAGGPGYEQYF. In DNA form, the CDR3 reads TGTGCCAGCAGCCCCCTAGCGGGAGGGCCAGGGTACGAGCAGTACTTC.

V and J are TRBV7-9 and TRBJ1-3, with unresolved D. CDR3 size: 15 residues. Trimming stripped 7 bases from V and 0 bases from J, with 13 bases between. From germline, CDR1 is SEHNR and CDR2 FQNEAQ (reference sequence). DNA for the CDR3: TGTGCCAGCACCCGCGGCCTCAGCTCTGGAAACACCATATATTTT. Translation: CASTRGLSSGNTIYF. Full variable domain (outside the CDR3, taken from reference TRBV7-9 and TRBJ1-3): DTGVSQNPRHKITKRGQNVTFRCDPISEHNRLYWYRQTLGQGPEFLTYFQNEAQLEKSRLLSDRFSAERPKGSFSTLEIQRTEQGDSAMYLCASTRGLSSGNTIYFGEGSWLTVV.